The 8 T cell receptor beta chains presented below share a single source sample, sequenced in a study of shared clonotypes between healthy human individuals. Repertoires were generated with immunoSEQ multiplex PCR, while TCRdb's copy carries only in-frame clones and drops some. The repertoire consists of 2 million to 2.5 million clones, with about 94% occurring once and the leading ten covering roughly 0.13%. Sequencing was performed on naive CD4+ T cells sorted from blood. Noted subset: CD45RA+ positively selected. Source of these receptors: a man younger than 35 in good health.

The chain employs TRBV9 and TRBJ2-1, with 10 bases fitting TRBD2. Germline CDR1 is SGDLS and CDR2 is YYNGEE. This CDR3 region has 16 residues. With 3 bases clipped from V and 7 bases from J, the junction kept 10 bases outside the gene matches. The CDR3 is CASSDRTSGPGNEQFF. The CDR3 DNA is TGTGCCAGCAGCGACAGGACTAGCGGACCGGGGAATGAGCAGTTCTTC.

In its sample, this clone was seen once. The chain combines TRBV7-2 with TRBJ2-7; a weak D match, TRBD1 (6 bases). This CDR3 has 13 amino acids. In germline, CDR1 is SGHTA, CDR2 FQGNSA. V lost 5 bases and J 2 bases, leaving 10 bases between the germline ends. CDR3 DNA sequence: TGTGCCAGCAGCCCCACAGGGCCCTACGAGCAGTACTTC. Translating gives CASSPTGPYEQYF.

J is TRBJ1-4 and V is TRBV7-9; a weak D match, TRBD1 (5 bases). V lost 6 bases, J lost 3 bases, and 17 bases lay in between. CDR3 length: 16 amino acids. From germline, CDR1 is SEHNR and CDR2 FQNEAQ (reference sequence). In DNA, the CDR3 is TGTGCCAGCAGTACGGGGGTCGCCTTGGCTAATGAAAAACTGTTTTTT. Its translation: CASSTGVALANEKLFF.

This clone was recorded once. V usage is TRBV19 and J usage is TRBJ2-5; the D gene is possibly TRBD2 (6 bases). The CDR3 sequence is 14 residues long. Germline CDR1 reads LNHDA; CDR2 reads SQIVND (reference sequence). With 5 bases removed from V and 3 bases from J, the gap between germline ends came to 13 bases. The CDR3 is CASSWGLGEETQYF. CDR3 coding DNA: TGTGCCAGTAGTTGGGGACTGGGTGAAGAGACCCAGTACTTC.

The CDR3 DNA reads as TGTGCCAGCAGGACAACAGGGGGCTCTGGAAACACCATATATTTT. This gives the protein CASRTTGGSGNTIYF. The chain links TRBV6-5 to TRBJ1-3, with 8 bases aligning to TRBD1. With 6 bases clipped from V and 0 bases from J, the junction kept 4 bases outside the gene matches. The CDR3 extends over 15 amino acids. The germline V gene has CDR1 MNHEY and CDR2 SVGAGI.

The J gene is TRBJ2-1, the V gene TRBV27, with 7 bases aligning to TRBD2. The CDR3 has 17 residues. V trimming: 6 bases; J trimming: 9 bases; junction bases outside the gene matches: 20. Germline values: CDR1 MNHEY, CDR2 SMNVEV (reference sequence). This chain's CDR3 is CASSQTRFHGGSGEQFF. CDR3 nucleotide sequence: TGTGCCAGCAGCCAAACGCGGTTCCACGGCGGGAGTGGTGAGCAGTTCTTC.

V is TRBV4-3 and J is TRBJ2-5; a possible D gene is TRBD2 (6 bases). This CDR3 spans 15 amino acids. Germline-derived CDR1 and CDR2 are LGHNA and YSLEER. The ends were cut back, 3 bases at V and 1 base at J, with 12 bases in the middle. The CDR3 sequence: CASSQTRDFQETQYF. The CDR3 DNA sequence: TGCGCCAGCAGCCAGACCCGGGACTTCCAAGAGACCCAGTACTTC.

The rearrangement joins TRBV7-9 to TRBJ1-1; D remains unclear. V lost 2 bases and J 1 base, leaving 8 bases between the germline ends. Germline CDR1 SEHNR, CDR2 FQNEAQ (reference sequence). CDR3 length equals 14 residues. DNA for the CDR3: TGTGCCAGCAGCTTAAGGCAGGCGAACACTGAAGCTTTCTTT. It codes for CASSLRQANTEAFF.